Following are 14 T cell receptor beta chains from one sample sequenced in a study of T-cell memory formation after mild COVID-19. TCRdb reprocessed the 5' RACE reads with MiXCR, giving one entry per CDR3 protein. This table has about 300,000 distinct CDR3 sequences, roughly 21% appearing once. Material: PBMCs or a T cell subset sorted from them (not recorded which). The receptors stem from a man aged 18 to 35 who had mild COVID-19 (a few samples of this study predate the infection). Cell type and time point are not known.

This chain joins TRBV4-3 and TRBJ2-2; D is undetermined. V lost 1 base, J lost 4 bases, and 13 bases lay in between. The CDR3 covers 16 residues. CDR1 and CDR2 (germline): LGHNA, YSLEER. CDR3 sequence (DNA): TGCGCCAGCAGCCAAGGCACCAGCTATCCCACCGGGGAGCTGTTTTTT. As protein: CASSQGTSYPTGELFF.

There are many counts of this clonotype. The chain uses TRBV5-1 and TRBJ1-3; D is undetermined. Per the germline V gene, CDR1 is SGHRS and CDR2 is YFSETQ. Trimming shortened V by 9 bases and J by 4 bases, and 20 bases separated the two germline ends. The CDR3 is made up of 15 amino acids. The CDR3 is CATRPAPVSGNTIYF. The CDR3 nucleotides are TGCGCCACCAGGCCTGCGCCGGTGTCCGGAAACACCATATATTTT.

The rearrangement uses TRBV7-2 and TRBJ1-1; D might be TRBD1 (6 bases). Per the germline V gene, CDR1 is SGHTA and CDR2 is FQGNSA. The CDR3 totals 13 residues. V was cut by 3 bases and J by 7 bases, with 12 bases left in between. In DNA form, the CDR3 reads TGTGCCAGCAGCTTGGGGGGCTGGAGTGAAGCTTTCTTT. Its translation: CASSLGGWSEAFF.

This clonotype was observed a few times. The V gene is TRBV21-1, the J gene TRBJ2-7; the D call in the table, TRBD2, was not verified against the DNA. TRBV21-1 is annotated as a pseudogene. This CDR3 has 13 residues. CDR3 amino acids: CASSKWEGCEQYV. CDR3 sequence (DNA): TGTGCCAGCAGCAAATGGGAGGGGTGCGAGCAGTACGTC.

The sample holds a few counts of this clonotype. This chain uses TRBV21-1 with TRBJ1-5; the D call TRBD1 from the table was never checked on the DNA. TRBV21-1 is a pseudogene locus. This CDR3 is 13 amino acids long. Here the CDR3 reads CARSDRVDQPQHF. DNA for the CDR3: TGTGCCAGGTCCGACAGGGTTGATCAGCCCCAGCATTTT.

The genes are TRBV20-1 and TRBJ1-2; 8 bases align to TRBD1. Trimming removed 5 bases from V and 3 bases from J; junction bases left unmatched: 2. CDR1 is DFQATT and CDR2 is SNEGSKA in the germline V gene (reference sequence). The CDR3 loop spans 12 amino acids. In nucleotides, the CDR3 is TGCAGTGCTTCGGGACAGGACTATGGCTACACCTTC. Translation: CSASGQDYGYTF.

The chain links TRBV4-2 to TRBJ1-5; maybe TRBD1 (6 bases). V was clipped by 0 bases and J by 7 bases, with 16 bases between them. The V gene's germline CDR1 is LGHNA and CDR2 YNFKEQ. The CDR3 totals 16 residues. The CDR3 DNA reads TGTGCCAGCAGCCAAGAATGGGCAGGGGCTAGGCAGCCCCAGCATTTT. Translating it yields CASSQEWAGARQPQHF.

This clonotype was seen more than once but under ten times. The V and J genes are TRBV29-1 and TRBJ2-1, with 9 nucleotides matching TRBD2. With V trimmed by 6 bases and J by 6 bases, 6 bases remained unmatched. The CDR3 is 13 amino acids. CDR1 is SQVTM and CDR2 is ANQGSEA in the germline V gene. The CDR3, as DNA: TGCAGCGTCCTCCCGGGACTAGCCAATGAGCAGTTCTTC. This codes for CSVLPGLANEQFF.

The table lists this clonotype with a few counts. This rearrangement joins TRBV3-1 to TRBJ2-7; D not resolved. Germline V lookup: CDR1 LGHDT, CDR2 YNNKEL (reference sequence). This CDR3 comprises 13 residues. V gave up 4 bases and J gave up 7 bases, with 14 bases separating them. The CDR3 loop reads CASSLTRLGEQYF. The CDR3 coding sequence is TGTGCCAGCAGCCTGACGAGGCTAGGGGAGCAGTACTTC.

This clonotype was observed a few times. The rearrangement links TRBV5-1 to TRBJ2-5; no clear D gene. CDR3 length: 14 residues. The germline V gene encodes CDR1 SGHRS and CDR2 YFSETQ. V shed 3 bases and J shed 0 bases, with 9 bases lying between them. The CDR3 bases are TGCGCCAGCAGCTCGATGGGGAACCAAGAGACCCAGTACTTC. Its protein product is CASSSMGNQETQYF.

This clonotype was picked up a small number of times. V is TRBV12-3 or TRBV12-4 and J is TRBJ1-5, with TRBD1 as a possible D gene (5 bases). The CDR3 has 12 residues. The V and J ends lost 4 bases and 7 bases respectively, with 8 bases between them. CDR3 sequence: CASSWTSQPQHF. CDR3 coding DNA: TGTGCCAGCAGTTGGACAAGCCAGCCCCAGCATTTT.

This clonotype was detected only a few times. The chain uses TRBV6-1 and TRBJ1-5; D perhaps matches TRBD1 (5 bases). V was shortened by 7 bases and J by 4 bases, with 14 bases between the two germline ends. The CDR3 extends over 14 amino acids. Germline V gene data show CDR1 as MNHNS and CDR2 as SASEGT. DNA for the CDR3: TGTGCCAGCACAATAGACAGACAGAATCAGCCCCAGCATTTT. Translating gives CASTIDRQNQPQHF.

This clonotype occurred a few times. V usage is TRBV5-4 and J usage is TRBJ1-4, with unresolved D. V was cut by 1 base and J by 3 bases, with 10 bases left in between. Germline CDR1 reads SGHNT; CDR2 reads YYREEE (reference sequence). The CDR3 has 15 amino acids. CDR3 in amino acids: CASSLRLGSNEKLFF. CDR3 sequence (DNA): TGTGCCAGCAGCTTGCGACTAGGTTCTAATGAAAAACTGTTTTTT.

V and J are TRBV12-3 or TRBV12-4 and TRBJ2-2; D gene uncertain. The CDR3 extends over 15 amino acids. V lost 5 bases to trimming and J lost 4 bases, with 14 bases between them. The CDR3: CASSQSVSTTGELFF. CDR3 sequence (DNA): TGTGCCAGCAGTCAATCGGTATCTACCACCGGGGAGCTGTTTTTT.